These 27 T cell receptor beta chains came from one sample sequenced in a study of T-cell reconstitution after alpha-beta-depleted transplantation in children. Researchers prepared the TCRbeta library using unique molecular identifiers, the study reports. TCRdb passed the PCR reads through MiXCR, listing each CDR3 protein once. The table shows fewer than 350,000 distinct CDR3 sequences, with around 10% occurring only once. The source was PBMCs, collected before TCRalphabeta/CD19-depleted stem cell transplant. The source of these receptors is a boy younger than two with acute myeloid leukemia, due to receive a stem cell transplant.

The chain uses TRBV6-5 and TRBJ2-3; D not resolved. V dropped 0 bases and J dropped 6 bases, with 10 bases sitting between them. The germline V gene has CDR1 MNHEY and CDR2 SVGAGI. There are 14 residues in the CDR3. The CDR3 reads CASSYSRAWDTQYF. In DNA form, the CDR3 reads TGTGCCAGCAGTTACTCCCGGGCCTGGGATACGCAGTATTTT.

The chain couples TRBV7-2 to TRBJ1-2, with D possibly being TRBD1 (6 bases). Trimming took off 2 bases at V and 4 bases at J, with 11 bases between the two ends. CDR3 size: 14 residues. Germline V gene sequence: CDR1 SGHTA, CDR2 FQGNSA. The CDR3 DNA sequence: TGTGCCAGCAGCTTAAGTGGACAGCCCTATGGCTACACCTTC. Its translation: CASSLSGQPYGYTF.

A few counts support this clonotype. The CDR3, as DNA: TGCAGTGCTCGGGACAGCTACTCCTACGAGCAGTACTTC. Its protein product is CSARDSYSYEQYF. J is TRBJ2-7 and V is TRBV20-1; 7 positions agree with TRBD1. The CDR3 is 13 residues long. The junction had 4 bases not matched to a gene; V was cut back by 5 bases and J by 0 bases. The germline V gene has CDR1 DFQATT and CDR2 SNEGSKA (reference sequence).

CDR3 region: CASSPGPLRTLNEKLFF. The CDR3 DNA is TGTGCCAGCAGCCCCGGACCGCTTCGGACACTTAATGAAAAACTGTTTTTT. The rearrangement links TRBV5-5 to TRBJ1-4; D might be TRBD1 (5 bases). Trimming took 4 bases from V and 4 from J, leaving 20 bases between them. The CDR3 is 17 residues long. CDR1 and CDR2 from the germline V gene are SGHKS and YYEKEE (reference sequence).

The rearrangement joins TRBV9 to TRBJ2-1, with 8 nucleotides matching TRBD2. Trimming took 0 bases from V and 6 from J; bases not matched to a gene: 5. This CDR3 region has 15 residues. Per the germline V gene, CDR1 is SGDLS and CDR2 is YYNGEE. The CDR3 DNA follows: TGTGCCAGCAGCGTAGCCGGGGGGGGCCGCAATGAGCAGTTCTTC. This encodes CASSVAGGGRNEQFF. Based on the CDR3 plus reference TRBV9 and TRBJ2-1, the full variable domain is DSGVTQTPKHLITATGQRVTLRCSPRSGDLSVYWYQQSLDQGLQFLIQYYNGEERAKGNILERFSAQQFPDLHSELNLSSLELGDSALYFCASSVAGGGRNEQFFGPGTRLTVL.

At least ten counts were recorded for this clonotype. In DNA form, the CDR3 reads TGCAGTGCTCAAGACAGGACGGAAGAGACCCAGTACTTC. Amino acids: CSAQDRTEETQYF. The J gene is TRBJ2-5, the V gene TRBV20-1, with TRBD1 as a possible D gene (6 bases). The CDR3 length is 13 residues. Trimming left V 5 bases short and J 3 bases short, with 13 bases between. Germline V gene data show CDR1 as DFQATT and CDR2 as SNEGSKA (reference sequence).

This clonotype has at least ten counts. CDR3 in DNA: TGTGCCAGCAGTTACTCGAAGGGGAACACTGAAGCTTTCTTT. This encodes CASSYSKGNTEAFF. V is TRBV6-5 and J is TRBJ1-1, with D unresolved. Germline V gene sequence: CDR1 MNHEY, CDR2 SVGAGI. Trimming cost V 0 bases and J 1 base, with 6 bases left between them. The CDR3 covers 14 residues.

With regard to this clonotype: A much larger clone differs by one base, so this may be a read error. The chain has TRBV7-2 and TRBJ2-7; D uncertain. Germline-derived CDR1 and CDR2 are SGHTA and FQGNSA. With 4 bases removed from V and 1 base from J, the gap between germline ends came to 17 bases. This CDR3 is built from 16 residues. The CDR3 is CASSSLAMVTSYEQYF. The CDR3 bases are TGTGCCAGCAGCTCGCTTGCAATGGTTACTTCCTACGAGCAGTACTTC.

This clonotype appeared many times. The chain has TRBV7-9 and TRBJ2-3, with 9 positions matching TRBD2. CDR1 and CDR2 from the germline V gene are SEHNR and FQNEAQ (reference sequence). The CDR3 covers 15 residues. V trimming: 2 bases; J trimming: 3 bases; junction bases outside the gene matches: 3. CDR3 sequence reads: CASSLPSGETDTQYF. The DNA of the CDR3 is TGTGCCAGCAGCTTACCTAGCGGGGAGACAGATACGCAGTATTTT.

This clonotype was observed at least ten times. The J gene is TRBJ2-1, the V gene TRBV7-2, with TRBD2 identical over 8 bases. Germline CDR1 and CDR2: SGHTA and FQGNSA. The CDR3 extends over 15 amino acids. The V gene end was trimmed by 4 bases and the J gene end by 15 bases; junction bases not matched to a gene: 17. CDR3 region: CASSSHSLAGLVRFF. The CDR3 DNA is TGTGCCAGCAGCTCGCACTCTTTAGCGGGACTTGTCCGGTTCTTC.

This clonotype was seen at least ten times. The chain has TRBV28 and TRBJ1-1, with D unresolved. V was clipped by 1 base and J by 8 bases, with 14 bases between them. Germline V gene data show CDR1 as MDHEN and CDR2 as SYDVKM. The CDR3 is made up of 14 amino acids. This CDR3 reads CASSLLQLRHEAFF. The DNA for the CDR3 is TGTGCCAGCAGTTTATTACAGCTCAGGCACGAAGCTTTCTTT.

This clonotype was counted many times. The genes are TRBV4-3 and TRBJ2-2; TRBD2 might be the D (6 bases). Germline assignment: CDR1 LGHNA and CDR2 YSLEER. Trimming removed 0 bases from V and 2 bases from J, with 13 bases in between. The CDR3 sequence is 17 residues long. CDR3 in DNA: TGCGCCAGCAGCCAAGATAGCAGGCGGGGAAACACCGGGGAGCTGTTTTTT. Its translation is CASSQDSRRGNTGELFF.

The CDR3 DNA is TGTGCCAGCAGCTTAGTATTGGACATCAAAAACATTCAGTACTTC. This sequence encodes CASSLVLDIKNIQYF. This chain joins TRBV7-9 and TRBJ2-4, with D possibly TRBD1 on 5 matching bases. CDR3 length: 15 amino acids. V was pared by 1 base and J by 3 bases, with 10 bases between. Germline CDR1 reads SEHNR; CDR2 reads FQNEAQ (reference sequence).

This clonotype has a handful of counts. This chain connects TRBV23-1 to TRBJ1-1, with 7 bases fitting TRBD1. TRBV23-1 is an open reading frame whose function is uncertain. This CDR3 region has 17 residues. The junction had 10 bases not matched to a gene; V was cut back by 2 bases and J by 1 base. The CDR3 protein is CASSQPPPDRENTEAFF. CDR3 bases: TGCGCCAGCAGTCAACCCCCCCCTGACAGGGAGAACACTGAAGCTTTCTTT.

This clonotype was seen repeatedly, ten times or more. The germline gene is not matched at one end of the junction; a read error may be the cause. The chain uses TRBV7-7 and TRBJ1-1; unclear D gene. The CDR3 contains 13 residues. Germline V CDR1 and CDR2: SSHAT, FNYEAQ (reference sequence). The CDR3 reads CASSQRVDTEAFF. The CDR3 region has the DNA TGTGCTAGCAGCCAGCGGGTGGACACTGAAGCTTTCTTT.

This clonotype was observed many times. This is likely a read error, given that the CDR3 carries no conserved phenylalanine or tryptophan at its end. This chain joins TRBV5-1 and TRBJ2-5, with 7 nucleotides matching TRBD2. Germline assignment: CDR1 SGHRS and CDR2 YFSETQ. V lost 0 bases, J lost 4 bases, and 0 bases stayed unmatched. This CDR3 has 13 residues. CDR3 protein: CASSLAGGETQYL. The CDR3 coding sequence is TGCGCCAGCAGCTTGGCGGGAGGAGAGACCCAGTACCTC.

A few counts support this clonotype. The chain is built from TRBV12-3 or TRBV12-4 and TRBJ2-2; D possibly corresponds to TRBD1 (5 bases). V was pared by 1 base and J by 7 bases, with 13 bases between. This CDR3 has 15 amino acids. The CDR3 here is CASSLEARANGELFF. The CDR3 DNA is TGTGCCAGCAGTTTAGAGGCCAGGGCGAACGGGGAGCTGTTTTTT.

This clonotype was counted ten times or more. The gene calls are TRBV7-9 and TRBJ1-3; D may be TRBD1 (5 bases). The CDR3 totals 15 residues. V shed 3 bases and J shed 4 bases, with 13 bases lying between them. Per the germline V gene, CDR1 is SEHNR and CDR2 is FQNEAQ (reference sequence). CDR3 sequence (DNA): TGTGCCAGCAGCTTGGCCAGGGTTTCCGGAAACACCATATATTTT. Amino acids: CASSLARVSGNTIYF.

This clonotype appeared a few times. The J gene is TRBJ2-1, the V gene TRBV7-2; D not resolved. V lost 6 bases and J 9 bases, leaving 18 bases between the germline ends. CDR3 length equals 14 residues. Germline V gives CDR1 SGHTA, CDR2 FQGNSA. The CDR3 loop is CASRRTILRGEQFF. CDR3 DNA: TGTGCCAGCAGGCGGACCATACTCCGTGGTGAGCAGTTCTTC.

The rearrangement uses TRBV12-3 or TRBV12-4 and TRBJ2-7; no clear D gene. The CDR3 totals 13 residues. Trimming stripped 5 bases from V and 2 bases from J, with 10 bases between. The chain's CDR3 is CASSITLPYEQYF. CDR3 DNA sequence: TGTGCCAGCAGTATAACTCTCCCCTACGAGCAGTACTTC.

Ten or more counts support this clonotype. The CDR3 sequence: CASSVNRGWEKLFF. The CDR3 DNA reads as TGCGCCAGCAGCGTAAACAGGGGTTGGGAAAAACTGTTTTTT. V is TRBV5-1 and J is TRBJ1-4, with 7 bases aligning to TRBD1. V gave up 4 bases and J gave up 8 bases; unmatched junction bases: 8. Per germline, CDR1 SGHRS and CDR2 YFSETQ. The CDR3 loop spans 14 amino acids.

This clonotype has ten or more counts. The CDR3 loop is CASSLPQLAGGSYEQFF. The CDR3 nucleotides are TGCGCCAGCAGCTTGCCCCAACTAGCGGGAGGGTCCTATGAGCAGTTCTTC. The V gene is TRBV5-1, the J gene TRBJ2-1, with 13 positions matching TRBD2. Germline-derived CDR1 and CDR2 are SGHRS and YFSETQ. Losses at the gene ends were 1 base for V and 8 bases for J; bases not matched to a gene: 9. The CDR3 loop spans 17 amino acids. The entire variable domain, with the rest obtained from reference TRBV5-1 and TRBJ2-1, is as follows: KAGVTQTPRYLIKTRGQQVTLSCSPISGHRSVSWYQQTPGQGLQFLFEYFSETQRNKGNFPGRFSGRQFSNSRSEMNVSTLELGDSALYLCASSLPQLAGGSYEQFFGPGTRLTVL.

This chain connects TRBV3-1 to TRBJ2-5; 12 nucleotides align to TRBD1. Losses at the gene ends were 3 bases for V and 3 bases for J; bases not matched to a gene: 5. The CDR3 covers 16 residues. The germline CDR1 and CDR2 sequences are LGHDT and YNNKEL (reference sequence). The CDR3: CASSHRDRGREETQYF. The DNA of the CDR3 is TGTGCCAGCAGCCACCGGGACAGGGGGCGAGAAGAGACCCAGTACTTC.

This clonotype was recorded at least ten times. This sequence joins TRBV7-2 and TRBJ2-5; possibly TRBD1 for D (5 bases). This CDR3 has 15 residues. CDR1 and CDR2 from the germline V gene are SGHTA and FQGNSA. V was cut by 5 bases and J by 4 bases, with 17 bases left in between. CDR3 region: CASSPRQKTIETQYF. For the CDR3, the DNA is TGTGCCAGCAGCCCGCGACAGAAAACGATAGAGACCCAGTACTTC. Complete variable domain (other parts from reference TRBV7-2 and TRBJ2-5): GAGVSQSPSNKVTEKGKDVELRCDPISGHTALYWYRQSLGQGLEFLIYFQGNSAPDKSGLPSDRFSAERTGGSVSTLTIQRTQQEDSAVYLCASSPRQKTIETQYFGPGTRLLVL.

There are a few counts of this clonotype. The chain combines TRBV7-2 with TRBJ2-4, with TRBD2 matching 10 bases. The germline gives CDR1 SGHTA, CDR2 FQGNSA. V was clipped by 5 bases and J by 8 bases; unmatched bases: 3. The CDR3 loop spans 13 amino acids. CDR3 region: CASSPTSGHIQYF. The CDR3 region has the DNA TGTGCCAGCAGCCCGACTAGCGGGCACATTCAGTACTTC.

There are many counts of this clonotype. The rearrangement uses TRBV7-2 and TRBJ2-5; perhaps TRBD2 as D (6 bases). Per the germline V gene, CDR1 is SGHTA and CDR2 is FQGNSA. This CDR3 has 13 amino acids. Trimming took off 5 bases at V and 7 bases at J, with 14 bases between the two ends. CDR3 in DNA: TGTGCCAGCAGCCGGGGGACCTACCCGACCCAGTACTTC. Translating it yields CASSRGTYPTQYF.

This clonotype showed up many times. In DNA form, the CDR3 reads TGTGCCAGCAGTTTAGGGGGAATTCGATCCTACGAGCAGTACTTC. Translating it yields CASSLGGIRSYEQYF. The V and J genes are TRBV28 and TRBJ2-7; D may be TRBD1 or TRBD2 (5 bases each). The CDR3 is 15 amino acids. Trimming removed 2 bases at V and 1 base at J, with 12 bases between. Germline V CDR1 and CDR2: MDHEN, SYDVKM.